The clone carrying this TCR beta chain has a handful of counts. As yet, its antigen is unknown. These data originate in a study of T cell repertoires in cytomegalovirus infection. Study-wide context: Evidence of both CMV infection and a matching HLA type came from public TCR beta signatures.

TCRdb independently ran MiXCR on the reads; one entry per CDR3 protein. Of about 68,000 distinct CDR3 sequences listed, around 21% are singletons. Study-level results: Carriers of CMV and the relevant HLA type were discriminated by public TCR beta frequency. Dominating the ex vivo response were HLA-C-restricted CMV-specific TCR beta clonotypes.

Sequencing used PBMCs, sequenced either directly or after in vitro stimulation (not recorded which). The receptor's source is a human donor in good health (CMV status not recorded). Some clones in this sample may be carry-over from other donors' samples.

Written as DNA, the CDR3 is TGTGCCAGCAGTTCACAGGGAGGATTTCGCAATCAGCCCCAGCATTTT. It translates to CASSSQGGFRNQPQHF. The chain has TRBV6-1 and TRBJ1-5, with a possible D match to TRBD1 (6 bases). V lost 5 bases to trimming and J lost 2 bases, with 16 bases between them. CDR1 and CDR2 (germline): MNHNS, SASEGT. This CDR3 is 16 amino acids long.